This T cell receptor beta chain was recorded in a study of blood T cells in healthy people across ages. Study background: Template switching retrieved approximately one barcoded beta molecule for each two T cells. Overall study findings and caveats: Naive CD4+ cell counts and diversity both ran higher in long-lived than in aged donors.

A sample-barcoded 5' primer and a J-beta primer mix were used in a second PCR of about 6 to 12 cycles. TCRdb analysed the 5' RACE reads with MiXCR anew, one entry per CDR3 protein. The table lists almost 1 million distinct CDR3 sequences, roughly 51% of them singletons. A word on this clonotype: Its matching antigen is unknown.

The CDR3 runs 15 residues. V shed 4 bases and J shed 1 base, with 11 bases lying between them. CDR1 and CDR2 (germline): KGHDR, SFDVKD. Drawing of peripheral blood yielded about 9.6 milliliters from each donor. The rearrangement joins TRBV24-1 to TRBJ2-3, with D unresolved. This receptor was identified in a woman aged 60-75 years in good health. Sequencing was done on a sample of blood. For the CDR3, the DNA is TGTGCCACCAGTGACGCCGTGGACGGCACAGATACGCAGTATTTT. Translating gives CATSDAVDGTDTQYF.